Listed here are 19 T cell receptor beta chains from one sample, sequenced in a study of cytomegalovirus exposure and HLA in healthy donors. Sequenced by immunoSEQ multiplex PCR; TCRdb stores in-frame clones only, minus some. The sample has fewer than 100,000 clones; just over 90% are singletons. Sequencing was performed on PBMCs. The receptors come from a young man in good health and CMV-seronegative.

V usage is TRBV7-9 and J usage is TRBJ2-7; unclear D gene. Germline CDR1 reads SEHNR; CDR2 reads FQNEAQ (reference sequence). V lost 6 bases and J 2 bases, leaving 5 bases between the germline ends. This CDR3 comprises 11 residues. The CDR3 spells CASSTTYEQYF. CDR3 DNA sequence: TGTGCCAGCAGTACAACCTACGAGCAGTACTTC.

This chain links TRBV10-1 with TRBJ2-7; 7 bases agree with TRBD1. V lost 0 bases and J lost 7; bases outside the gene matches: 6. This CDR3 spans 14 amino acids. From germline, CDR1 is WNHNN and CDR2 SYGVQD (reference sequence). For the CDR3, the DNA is TGCGCCAGCAGTGAGTCAGGGGGCGCGGAGGAGCAGTACTTC. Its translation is CASSESGGAEEQYF.

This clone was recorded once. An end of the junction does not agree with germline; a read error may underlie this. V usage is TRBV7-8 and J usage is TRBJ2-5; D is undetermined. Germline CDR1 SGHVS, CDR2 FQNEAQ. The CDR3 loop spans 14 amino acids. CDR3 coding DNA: TGTGCCAGCACCCCCTTCACAAGACAAGGGACCCAGTACTTC. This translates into CASTPFTRQGTQYF.

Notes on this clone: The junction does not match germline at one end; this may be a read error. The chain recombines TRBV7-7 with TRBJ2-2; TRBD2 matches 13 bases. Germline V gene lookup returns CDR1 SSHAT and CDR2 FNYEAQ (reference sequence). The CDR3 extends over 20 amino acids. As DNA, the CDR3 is TGTGCTAGCAGCGCGGGGACTAGCGGGGCTCCCCGAATAAACACCGGGGAGCTGTTTTTT. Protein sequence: CASSAGTSGAPRINTGELFF.

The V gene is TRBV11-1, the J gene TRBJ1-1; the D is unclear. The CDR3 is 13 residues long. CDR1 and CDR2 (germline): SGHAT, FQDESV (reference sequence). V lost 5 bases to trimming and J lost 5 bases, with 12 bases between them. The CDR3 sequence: CASSPSGYTEAFF. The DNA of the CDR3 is TGTGCCAGCAGCCCCTCGGGATATACTGAAGCTTTCTTT. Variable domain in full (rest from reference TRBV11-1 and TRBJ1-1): EAEVAQSPRYKITEKSQAVAFWCDPISGHATLYWYRQILGQGPELLVQFQDESVVDDSQLPKDRFSAERLKGVDSTLKIQPAELGDSAMYLCASSPSGYTEAFFGQGTRLTVV.

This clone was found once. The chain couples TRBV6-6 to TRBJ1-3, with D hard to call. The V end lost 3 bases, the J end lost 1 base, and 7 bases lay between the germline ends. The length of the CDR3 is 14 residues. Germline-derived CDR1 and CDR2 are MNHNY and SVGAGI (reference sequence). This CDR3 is CASSYLASGNTIYF. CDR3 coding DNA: TGTGCCAGCAGTTATCTCGCGTCTGGAAACACCATATATTTT.

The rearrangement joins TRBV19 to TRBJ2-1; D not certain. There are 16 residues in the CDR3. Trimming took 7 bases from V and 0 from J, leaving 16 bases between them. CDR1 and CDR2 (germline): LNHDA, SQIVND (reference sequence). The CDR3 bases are TGTGCCAGTACGTGGTCAGGTGGCGTCTCCTACAATGAGCAGTTCTTC. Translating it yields CASTWSGGVSYNEQFF.

Here the CDR3 reads CASSLTASGYEQYF. The DNA of the CDR3 is TGCGCCAGCAGCTTGACAGCTTCAGGCTACGAGCAGTACTTC. The chain carries TRBV5-1 and TRBJ2-7; D is undetermined. The CDR3 contains 14 residues. The germline V gene has CDR1 SGHRS and CDR2 YFSETQ. Trimming left V 1 base short and J 3 bases short, with 11 bases between. Complete variable domain (other parts from reference TRBV5-1 and TRBJ2-7): KAGVTQTPRYLIKTRGQQVTLSCSPISGHRSVSWYQQTPGQGLQFLFEYFSETQRNKGNFPGRFSGRQFSNSRSEMNVSTLELGDSALYLCASSLTASGYEQYFGPGTRLTVT.

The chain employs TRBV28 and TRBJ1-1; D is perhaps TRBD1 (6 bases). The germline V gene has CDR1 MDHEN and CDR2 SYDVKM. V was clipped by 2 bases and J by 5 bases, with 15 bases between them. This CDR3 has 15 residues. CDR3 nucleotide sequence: TGTGCCAGCAGTTTACCCGCAGGGGCACGAACTGAAGCTTTCTTT. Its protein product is CASSLPAGARTEAFF.

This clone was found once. The CDR3 here is CASSEPGQGSNSGNTIYF. The CDR3 coding sequence is TGCGCCAGCAGCGAGCCGGGACAGGGGTCTAACTCTGGAAACACCATATATTTT. This rearrangement joins TRBV5-1 to TRBJ1-3, with 10 bases fitting TRBD1. The CDR3 spans 18 residues. CDR1 SGHRS and CDR2 YFSETQ come from the germline V gene. V shed 4 bases, J shed 0 bases, and the junction held 10 bases outside the gene matches.

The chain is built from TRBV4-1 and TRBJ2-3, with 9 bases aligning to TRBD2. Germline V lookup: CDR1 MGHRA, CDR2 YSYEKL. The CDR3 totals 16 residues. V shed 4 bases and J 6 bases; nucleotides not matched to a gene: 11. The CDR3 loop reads CASSLKREEGGDTQYF. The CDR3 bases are TGCGCCAGCAGCCTAAAGCGGGAGGAGGGTGGGGATACGCAGTATTTT.

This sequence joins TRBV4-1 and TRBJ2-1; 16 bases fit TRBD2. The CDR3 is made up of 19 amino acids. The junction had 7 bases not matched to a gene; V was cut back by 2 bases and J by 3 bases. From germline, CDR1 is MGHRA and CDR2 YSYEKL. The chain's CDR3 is CASSQPEGLAGGLYNEQFF. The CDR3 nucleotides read TGCGCCAGCAGCCAACCTGAGGGACTAGCGGGGGGGCTCTACAATGAGCAGTTCTTC.

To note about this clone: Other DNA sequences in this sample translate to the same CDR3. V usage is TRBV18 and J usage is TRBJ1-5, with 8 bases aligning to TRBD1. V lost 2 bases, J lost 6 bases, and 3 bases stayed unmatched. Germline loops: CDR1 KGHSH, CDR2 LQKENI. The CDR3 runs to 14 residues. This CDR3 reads CASSPGTGGQPQHF. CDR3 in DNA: TGTGCCAGCTCACCAGGGACAGGAGGTCAGCCCCAGCATTTT.

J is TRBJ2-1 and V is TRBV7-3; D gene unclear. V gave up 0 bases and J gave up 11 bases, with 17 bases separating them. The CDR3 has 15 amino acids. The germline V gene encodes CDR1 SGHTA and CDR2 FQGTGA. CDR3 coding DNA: TGTGCCAGCAGCTTAACTCCCCAGGTGGTAGATCAGCAGTTCTTC. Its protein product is CASSLTPQVVDQQFF. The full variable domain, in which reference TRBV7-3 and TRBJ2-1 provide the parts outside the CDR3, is GAGVSQTPSNKVTEKGKYVELRCDPISGHTALYWYRQSLGQGPEFLIYFQGTGAADDSGLPNDRFFAVRPEGSVSTLKIQRTERGDSAVYLCASSLTPQVVDQQFFGPGTRLTVL.

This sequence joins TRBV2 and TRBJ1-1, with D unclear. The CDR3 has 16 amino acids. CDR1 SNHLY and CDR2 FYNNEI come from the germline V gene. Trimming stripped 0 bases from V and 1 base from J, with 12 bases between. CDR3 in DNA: TGTGCCAGCAGTGAAGCAGGGAAGGGAGGGAACACTGAAGCTTTCTTT. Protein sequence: CASSEAGKGGNTEAFF. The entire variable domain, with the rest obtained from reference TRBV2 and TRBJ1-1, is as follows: EPEVTQTPSHQVTQMGQEVILRCVPISNHLYFYWYRQILGQKVEFLVSFYNNEISEKSEIFDDQFSVERPDGSNFTLKIRSTKLEDSAMYFCASSEAGKGGNTEAFFGQGTRLTVV.

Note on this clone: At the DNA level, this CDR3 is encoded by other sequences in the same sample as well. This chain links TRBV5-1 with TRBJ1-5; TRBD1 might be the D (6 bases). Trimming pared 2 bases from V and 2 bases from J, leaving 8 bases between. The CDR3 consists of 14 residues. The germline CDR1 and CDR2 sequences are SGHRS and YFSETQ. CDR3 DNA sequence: TGCGCCAGCAGCTTAGGGGGGGGCAATCAGCCCCAGCATTTT. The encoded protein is CASSLGGGNQPQHF.

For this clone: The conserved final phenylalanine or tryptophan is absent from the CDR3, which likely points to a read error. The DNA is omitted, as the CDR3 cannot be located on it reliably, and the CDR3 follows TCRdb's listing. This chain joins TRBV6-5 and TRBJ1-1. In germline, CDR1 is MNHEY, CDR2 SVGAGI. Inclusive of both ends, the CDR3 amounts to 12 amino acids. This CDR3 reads CASGGSRIISEV.

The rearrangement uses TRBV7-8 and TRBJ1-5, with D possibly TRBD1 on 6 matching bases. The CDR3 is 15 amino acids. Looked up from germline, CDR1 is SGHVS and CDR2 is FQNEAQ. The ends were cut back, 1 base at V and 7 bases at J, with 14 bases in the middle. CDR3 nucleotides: TGTGCCAGCAGCTTAGAAGGGACATCTAACCAGCCCCAGCATTTT. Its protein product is CASSLEGTSNQPQHF.

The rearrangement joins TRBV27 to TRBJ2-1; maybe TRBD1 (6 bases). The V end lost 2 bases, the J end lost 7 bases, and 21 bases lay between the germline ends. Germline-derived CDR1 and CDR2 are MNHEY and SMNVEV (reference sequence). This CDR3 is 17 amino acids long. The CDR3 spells CASSLAWSNLGANEQFF. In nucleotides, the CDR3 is TGTGCCAGCAGTTTAGCATGGTCAAATTTGGGGGCTAATGAGCAGTTCTTC.